This is a list of T cell receptor beta chains from one sample in a study of shared clonotypes between healthy human individuals. Sequencing was performed with immunoSEQ multiplex PCR; in TCRdb, only in-frame clones are kept and a portion is missing. The sample lists 450,000 to 700,000 clones; about 95% were seen once. Sequences were obtained from naive CD8+ T cells sorted from blood. The origin of the receptors is a woman in her 30s in good health. The CDR3 runs from the conserved cysteine through the conserved F or W. A D gene is named only where the DNA matches it firmly. The size of a clone is reported for some rows only, either as once, few or many, or as a class for expanded clones.

d_gene	j_gene	abundance	v_gene	CDR3aa	CDR3nt
TRBD1	TRBJ1-2	-	TRBV7-3	CASSPGTGGVNGYTF	TGTGCCAGCAGCCCCGGGACAGGGGGAGTCAATGGCTACACCTTC
-	TRBJ1-1	-	TRBV28	CASGPKNLNTEAFF	TGTGCCAGCGGTCCAAAAAACTTGAACACTGAAGCTTTCTTT
-	TRBJ2-7	-	TRBV7-9	CASSKPTGTLSYEQYF	TGTGCCAGCAGCAAACCTACCGGGACATTATCCTACGAGCAGTACTTC
TRBD1	TRBJ2-7	-	TRBV9	CASSVTGGFLHEQYF	TGTGCCAGCAGCGTCACAGGGGGCTTCTTACACGAGCAGTACTTC
-	TRBJ2-7	-	TRBV5-4	CASRSQGTSYEQYF	TGTGCCAGCAGATCACAGGGTACCTCCTACGAGCAGTACTTC
-	TRBJ2-7	-	TRBV4-2	CASSQELTAAYEQYF	TGTGCCAGCAGCCAAGAATTGACCGCTGCTTACGAGCAGTACTTC
-	TRBJ2-2	-	TRBV5-6	CASSLLWEAHTGELFF	TGTGCCAGCAGCTTGTTATGGGAGGCCCACACCGGGGAGCTGTTTTTT
TRBD2	TRBJ2-7	-	TRBV2	CASRARTSVDEQYF	TGTGCCAGCAGGGCCCGGACTAGCGTCGACGAGCAGTACTTC
-	TRBJ2-6	-	TRBV5-4	CASSLAESAFGAGANVLTF	TGTGCCAGCAGCTTGGCGGAAAGTGCGTTTGGGGCTGGGGCCAACGTCCTGACTTTC
-	TRBJ1-2	-	TRBV28	CASRGIGRTAYDGYTF	TGTGCCAGCAGGGGCATCGGTCGGACAGCGTATGATGGCTACACCTTC
-	TRBJ2-7	-	TRBV19	CASSIESGIGYEQYF	TGTGCCAGTAGTATCGAGTCAGGGATCGGCTACGAGCAGTACTTC
TRBD1	TRBJ1-4	-	TRBV4-1	CASSRGQGLVAEKLFF	TGCGCCAGCAGCCGAGGACAGGGGTTGGTGGCTGAAAAACTGTTTTTT
-	TRBJ2-5	-	TRBV28	CASTSAGLRETQYF	TGTGCCAGCACCTCGGCAGGGTTGAGAGAGACCCAGTACTTC
-	TRBJ2-5	-	TRBV5-1	CASSSRTVQETQYF	TGCGCCAGCAGCTCAAGGACAGTCCAAGAGACCCAGTACTTC
-	TRBJ2-7	-	TRBV5-5	CASSSARVINEQYF	TGTGCCAGCAGCTCAGCCAGGGTTATCAACGAGCAGTACTTC
-	TRBJ2-5	-	TRBV6-5	CASSYSGSSGETQYF	TGTGCCAGCAGTTACTCTGGATCCTCAGGAGAGACCCAGTACTTC
TRBD2	TRBJ2-1	-	TRBV7-9	CASSLVASGEQFF	TGTGCCAGCAGCTTAGTAGCTAGCGGTGAGCAGTTCTTC
TRBD1	TRBJ1-5	-	TRBV13	CASSLGRDRGSPQHF	TGTGCCAGCAGCTTAGGACGCGACAGGGGATCGCCCCAGCATTTT
-	TRBJ2-7	once	TRBV27	CASRTEGSSYEQYF	TGTGCCAGCAGGACGGAGGGAAGCTCCTACGAGCAGTACTTC
-	TRBJ1-1	-	TRBV29-1	CSTPSPTGADTEAFF	TGCAGTACCCCCTCCCCGACAGGAGCAGACACTGAAGCTTTCTTT
TRBD1	TRBJ2-5	-	TRBV6-5	CASSNRQGRETQYF	TGTGCCAGCAGTAACCGACAGGGTAGAGAGACCCAGTACTTC
-	TRBJ2-1	-	TRBV27	CASSLLGGREQFF	TGTGCCAGCAGTTTGCTGGGGGGCAGAGAGCAGTTCTTC
-	TRBJ2-2	few	TRBV13	CASSLVVGGTGELFF	TGTGCCAGCAGCTTAGTAGTGGGGGGCACCGGGGAGCTGTTTTTT
-	TRBJ1-5	-	TRBV28	CASSYEPRNSNQPQHF	TGTGCCAGCAGTTATGAGCCGAGGAATAGCAATCAGCCCCAGCATTTT